This T cell receptor beta chain appears in the sequencing data of a study of OX40 agonist ivuxolimab in advanced cancers. Context from the whole study: Ivuxolimab, which targeted the costimulatory receptor OX40 (CD134), was an agonistic, fully human IgG2 monoclonal antibody. Partial responses occurred in three dose-escalation patients, of whom one had hepatocellular carcinoma and two had cutaneous melanoma. The point of sequencing TCRbeta in the periphery was to test whether ivuxolimab changed TCR sequence diversity and drove clonal T-cell expansion. The paper describes the monotherapy dose-escalation part (N of about 57 patients) of the phase I trial of ivuxolimab. In the dose-escalation cohort, 70% to 85% of patients were male, and the mean age was around 60 years with a range of roughly 20 to 85. Prior anti-PD-1, anti-PD-L1 or anti-CTLA-4 therapy was permitted, and 30% to 50% of dose-escalation patients had received checkpoint inhibitors. Of the approximately 50 dose-escalation patients, hepatocellular carcinoma was present in around 20, melanoma in approximately 15, renal cell carcinoma in 9 and head and neck cancer in 9. Intravenous ivuxolimab was administered to patients every 2 weeks at six dose levels: 0.01, 0.1, 0.3, 1.5, 3 and 10 mg/kg. The investigation overall reported the following: On average, CD8+ T cells showed more expanded clones than CD4+ T cells after ivuxolimab. Low levels of normalized T-cell clonal expansion were also seen in some nonresponding patients. At doses of 0.1 to 3.0 mg/kg, clonal expansion of both CD4+ and CD8+ T cells in blood was seen between baseline and week 6. Which antigens the clonally expanded peripheral T cells were specific for was not determined. In partial responders in the 0.1-3.0 mg/kg groups, normalized peripheral clonal expansion was found to be among the lowest, especially among CD8+ T cells.

The V and J ends are trimmed by 7 bases and 1 base, leaving 11 bases between them. Counted from cysteine to phenylalanine, this CDR3 has 12 amino acids. The entry retains the CDR3 DNA only, 36 bases that are in frame from base 1. CDR1 and CDR2 were assigned from the germline V gene (reference sequence) as GTSNPN and SVGIG. A remark on this clone: Its antigen is unknown. One base away there is no much larger clone; base qualities are not given.

Genomic DNA was isolated from the sorted cells so that the TCRbeta CDR3 region could be sequenced. The immunoSEQ Assay was used for sequencing of TCRbeta CDR3 regions. TCRdb obtained this table from immuneACCESS and retained in-frame rearrangements with V and J assigned. These tables miss some clones; where compared with another copy, unresolved V genes account for less than half of the shortfall, and the remainder is unexplained. Here the sample has tens of thousands of clones; 75% to 85% occur a single time. 30% to 40% of the sample is taken by the ten largest. Patients with autoimmune disease history or receiving systemic immunosuppression were excluded from the trial. In every dose cohort, peripheral blood was drawn for TCR sequencing at baseline, cycle 4 day 1, and cycle 7 day 1. Samples came from an open-label, multicenter, first-in-human phase I dose-escalation trial of ivuxolimab. Adults with locally advanced or metastatic head and neck squamous cell, hepatocellular, melanoma or renal cell carcinoma were enrolled in the trial. CD4+ and CD8+ T cells were sorted separately from peripheral blood before TCR sequencing.

The receptor comes from an adult with an advanced solid tumor such as melanoma, head and neck, liver or kidney cancer. The starting material was CD4+ or CD8+ T cells sorted from blood, obtained in a trial of the OX40 agonist ivuxolimab. This chain joins TRBV30 to TRBJ2-7, with the D gene uncertain. The nucleotide sequence is TGTGCCTCGTCATCGGTTTCCTACGAGCAGTACTTC. Protein translation: CASSSVSYEQYF.